A single sample is the source of the 5 T cell receptor beta chains below, sequenced in a study of blood T cell repertoires in COVID-19. This table comes from immunoSEQ multiplex PCR, and its TCRdb copy is limited to in-frame clones, with some not included. The repertoire holds hundreds of thousands of clones, roughly 85% seen once, with over 1.3% in the top ten. The sequencing sample was made of peripheral blood. These receptors all stem from a woman under 40 with active or convalescent COVID-19.

This clone was seen more than once but under ten times. This chain joins TRBV28 and TRBJ1-6; TRBD1 matches 10 bases. The CDR3 is 15 residues long. Germline CDR1 and CDR2: MDHEN and SYDVKM. The ends lost 5 bases at V and 8 bases at J; junction bases unmatched: 6. The CDR3 nucleotides read TGTGCCAGCAGTACTCGGGACAGGGGATATTCACCCCTCCACTTT. Translated, it gives CASSTRDRGYSPLHF.

V gene TRBV5-6 combines with J gene TRBJ2-7; possibly TRBD1 for D (5 bases). This CDR3 comprises 13 residues. Trimming shortened V by 3 bases and J by 6 bases, and 13 bases separated the two germline ends. The germline CDR1 and CDR2 sequences are SGHDT and YYEEEE. This CDR3 reads CASSSNQGSEQYF. The CDR3 region has the DNA TGTGCCAGCAGCTCAAACCAGGGTTCCGAGCAGTACTTC.

This chain links TRBV7-2 with TRBJ1-5; D remains unclear. Per the germline V gene, CDR1 is SGHTA and CDR2 is FQGNSA. The germline V and J ends were trimmed by 2 bases and 0 bases, with 11 bases remaining between them. The CDR3 runs to 16 residues. The CDR3 reads CASSLTRVLSNQPQHF. The DNA of the CDR3 is TGTGCCAGCAGCTTAACGAGGGTACTTAGCAATCAGCCCCAGCATTTT. Full variable domain (missing parts from reference TRBV7-2 and TRBJ1-5): GAGVSQSPSNKVTEKGKDVELRCDPISGHTALYWYRQSLGQGLEFLIYFQGNSAPDKSGLPSDRFSAERTGGSVSTLTIQRTQQEDSAVYLCASSLTRVLSNQPQHFGDGTRLSIL.

The rearrangement links TRBV5-1 to TRBJ2-1, with 11 bases that match TRBD2. Germline lookup yields CDR1 SGHRS and CDR2 YFSETQ. There are 18 residues in the CDR3. Trimming cost V 1 base and J 4 bases; bases outside gene matches: 10. The CDR3 region has the DNA TGCGCCAGCAGCTTGAGGCCCTCCGGGACTAGCGGTTACAATGAGCAGTTCTTC. Translating gives CASSLRPSGTSGYNEQFF.

The chain carries TRBV5-1 and TRBJ2-7; D gene uncertain. The CDR3 covers 12 residues. Germline lookup yields CDR1 SGHRS and CDR2 YFSETQ. V dropped 0 bases and J dropped 6 bases, with 7 bases sitting between them. This CDR3 reads CASSLVRSEQYF. The DNA for the CDR3 is TGCGCCAGCAGCTTGGTACGGAGCGAGCAGTACTTC.